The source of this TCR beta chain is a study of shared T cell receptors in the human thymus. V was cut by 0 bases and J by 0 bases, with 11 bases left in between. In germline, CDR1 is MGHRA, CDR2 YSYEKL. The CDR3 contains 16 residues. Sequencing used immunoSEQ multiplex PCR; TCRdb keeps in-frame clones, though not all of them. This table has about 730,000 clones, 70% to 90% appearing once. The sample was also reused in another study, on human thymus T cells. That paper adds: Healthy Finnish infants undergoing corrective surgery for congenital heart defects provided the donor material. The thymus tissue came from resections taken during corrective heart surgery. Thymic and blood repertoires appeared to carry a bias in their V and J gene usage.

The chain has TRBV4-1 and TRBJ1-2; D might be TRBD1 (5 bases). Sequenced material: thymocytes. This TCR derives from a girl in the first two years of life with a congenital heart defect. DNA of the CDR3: TGCGCCAGCAGCCAAGAAGGGACTAAAGCTAACTATGGCTACACCTTC. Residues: CASSQEGTKANYGYTF.